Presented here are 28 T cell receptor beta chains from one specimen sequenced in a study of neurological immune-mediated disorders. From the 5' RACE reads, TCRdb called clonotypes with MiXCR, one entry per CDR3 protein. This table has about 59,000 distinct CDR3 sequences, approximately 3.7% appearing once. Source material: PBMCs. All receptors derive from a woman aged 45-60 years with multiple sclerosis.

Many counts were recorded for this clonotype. CDR3 DNA: TGTGCCAGCAGCTTAGAGGGGTCGGGGAATCAGCCCCAGCATTTT. Its protein product is CASSLEGSGNQPQHF. V and J are TRBV7-9 and TRBJ1-5, with D possibly matching TRBD1 (5 bases). CDR1 is SEHNR and CDR2 is FQNEAQ in the germline V gene (reference sequence). Trimming left V 1 base short and J 4 bases short, with 11 bases between. This CDR3 contains 15 residues. The variable domain in full, completed from reference TRBV7-9 and TRBJ1-5, reads DTGVSQNPRHKITKRGQNVTFRCDPISEHNRLYWYRQTLGQGPEFLTYFQNEAQLEKSRLLSDRFSAERPKGSFSTLEIQRTEQGDSAMYLCASSLEGSGNQPQHFGDGTRLSIL.

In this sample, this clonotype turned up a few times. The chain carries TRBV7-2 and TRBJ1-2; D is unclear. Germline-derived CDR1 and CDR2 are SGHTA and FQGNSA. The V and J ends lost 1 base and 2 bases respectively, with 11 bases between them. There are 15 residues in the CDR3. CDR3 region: CASSLDYTPNYGYTF. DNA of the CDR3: TGTGCCAGCAGCTTAGACTATACCCCCAACTATGGCTACACCTTC.

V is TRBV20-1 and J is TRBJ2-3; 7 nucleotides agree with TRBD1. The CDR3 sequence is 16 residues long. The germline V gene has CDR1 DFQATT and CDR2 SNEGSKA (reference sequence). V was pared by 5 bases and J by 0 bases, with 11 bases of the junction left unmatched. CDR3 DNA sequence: TGCAGTGCTGCCCGCAGGGGGTCCCCTAGCACAGATACGCAGTATTTT. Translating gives CSAARRGSPSTDTQYF.

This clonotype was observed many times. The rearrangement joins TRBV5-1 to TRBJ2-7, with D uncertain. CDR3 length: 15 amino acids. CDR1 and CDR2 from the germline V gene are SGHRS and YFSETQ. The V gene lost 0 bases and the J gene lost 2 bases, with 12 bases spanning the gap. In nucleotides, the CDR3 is TGCGCCAGCAGCTTGGCCCCCGGGCGCCCCTACGAGCAGTACTTC. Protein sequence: CASSLAPGRPYEQYF. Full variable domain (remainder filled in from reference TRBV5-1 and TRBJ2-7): KAGVTQTPRYLIKTRGQQVTLSCSPISGHRSVSWYQQTPGQGLQFLFEYFSETQRNKGNFPGRFSGRQFSNSRSEMNVSTLELGDSALYLCASSLAPGRPYEQYFGPGTRLTVT.

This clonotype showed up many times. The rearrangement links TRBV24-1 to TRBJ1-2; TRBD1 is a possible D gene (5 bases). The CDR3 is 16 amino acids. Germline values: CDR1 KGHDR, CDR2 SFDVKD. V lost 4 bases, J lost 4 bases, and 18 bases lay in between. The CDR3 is CATSDPQGNVGYGYTF. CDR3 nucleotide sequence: TGTGCCACCAGTGACCCCCAGGGAAACGTTGGCTATGGCTACACCTTC.

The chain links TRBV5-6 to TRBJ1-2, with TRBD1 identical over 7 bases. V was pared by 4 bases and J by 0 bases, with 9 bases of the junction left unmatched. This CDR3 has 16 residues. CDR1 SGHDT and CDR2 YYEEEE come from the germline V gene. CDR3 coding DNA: TGTGCCAGCAGCCGGGACAGACTTCTTACTAACTATGGCTACACCTTC. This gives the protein CASSRDRLLTNYGYTF.

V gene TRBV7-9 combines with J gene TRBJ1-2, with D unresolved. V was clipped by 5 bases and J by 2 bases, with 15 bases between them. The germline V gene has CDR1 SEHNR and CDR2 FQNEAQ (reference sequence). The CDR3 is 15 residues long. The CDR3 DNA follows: TGTGCCAGCAGCAACCTCCTCGACGGAAACTATGGCTACACCTTC. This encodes CASSNLLDGNYGYTF.

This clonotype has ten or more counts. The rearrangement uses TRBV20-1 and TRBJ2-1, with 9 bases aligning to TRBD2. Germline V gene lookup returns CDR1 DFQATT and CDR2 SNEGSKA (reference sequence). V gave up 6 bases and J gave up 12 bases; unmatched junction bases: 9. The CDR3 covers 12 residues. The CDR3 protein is CSATNSGRGQFF. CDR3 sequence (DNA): TGCAGTGCAACTAATAGCGGGAGAGGGCAGTTCTTC.

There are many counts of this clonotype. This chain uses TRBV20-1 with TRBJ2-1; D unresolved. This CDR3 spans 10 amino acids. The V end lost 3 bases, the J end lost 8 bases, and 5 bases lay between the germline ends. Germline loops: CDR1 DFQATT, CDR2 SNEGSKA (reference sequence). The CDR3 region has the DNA TGCAGTGCTAGCACGCATGAGCAGTTCTTC. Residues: CSASTHEQFF.

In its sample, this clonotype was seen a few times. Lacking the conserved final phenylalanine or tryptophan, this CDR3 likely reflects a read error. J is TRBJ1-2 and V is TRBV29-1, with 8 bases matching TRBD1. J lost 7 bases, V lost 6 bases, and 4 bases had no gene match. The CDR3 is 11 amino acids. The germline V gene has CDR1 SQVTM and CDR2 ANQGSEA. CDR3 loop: CSVTGGAGYTY. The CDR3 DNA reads TGCAGCGTCACAGGGGGAGCTGGCTACACCTAC.

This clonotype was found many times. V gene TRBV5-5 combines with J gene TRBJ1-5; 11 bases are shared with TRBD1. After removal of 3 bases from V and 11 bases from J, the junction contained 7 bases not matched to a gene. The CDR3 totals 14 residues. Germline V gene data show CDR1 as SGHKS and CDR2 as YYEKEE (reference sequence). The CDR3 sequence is CASSSGQGGWAQHF. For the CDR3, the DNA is TGTGCCAGCAGCTCGGGACAGGGGGGATGGGCCCAGCATTTT.

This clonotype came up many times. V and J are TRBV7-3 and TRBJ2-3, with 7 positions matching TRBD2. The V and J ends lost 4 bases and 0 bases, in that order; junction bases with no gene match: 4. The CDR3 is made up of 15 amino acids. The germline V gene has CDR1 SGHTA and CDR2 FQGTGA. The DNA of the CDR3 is TGTGCCAGCAGCTCACTAGCGTCTAGCACAGATACGCAGTATTTT. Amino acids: CASSSLASSTDTQYF.

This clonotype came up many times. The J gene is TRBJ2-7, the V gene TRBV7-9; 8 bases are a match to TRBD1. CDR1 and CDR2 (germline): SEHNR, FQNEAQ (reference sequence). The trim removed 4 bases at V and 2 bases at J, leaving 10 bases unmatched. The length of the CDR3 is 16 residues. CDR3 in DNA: TGTGCCAGCAGCTCAGTAGACAGGGGTATAACCTACGAGCAGTACTTC. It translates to CASSSVDRGITYEQYF.

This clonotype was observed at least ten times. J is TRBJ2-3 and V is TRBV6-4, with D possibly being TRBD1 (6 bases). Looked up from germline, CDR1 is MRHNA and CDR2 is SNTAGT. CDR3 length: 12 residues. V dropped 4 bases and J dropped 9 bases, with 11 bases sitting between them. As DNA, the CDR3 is TGTGCCAGCAGTGGCGACAGGACGACGCAGTATTTT. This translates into CASSGDRTTQYF.

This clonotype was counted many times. CDR3 nucleotides: TGTGCCATCAGTGCCGCCGGGACAGACTACGAGCAGTACTTC. Its translation is CAISAAGTDYEQYF. The chain employs TRBV10-3 and TRBJ2-7; the match to TRBD1 covers 7 bases. Germline V CDR1 and CDR2: ENHRY, SYGVKD. Trimming took 4 bases from V and 3 from J; bases not matched to a gene: 6. The CDR3 sequence is 14 residues long.

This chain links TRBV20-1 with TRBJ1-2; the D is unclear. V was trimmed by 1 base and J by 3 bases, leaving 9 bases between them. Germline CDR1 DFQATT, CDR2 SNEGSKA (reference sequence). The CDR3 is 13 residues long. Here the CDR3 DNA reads TGCAGTGCTAGAGGCGAAAGGGACTATGGCTACACCTTC. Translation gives CSARGERDYGYTF.

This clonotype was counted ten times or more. The CDR3, as DNA: TGCGCCAGCAGCTTAACAGCGACAACTAATGAAAAACTGTTTTTT. Its protein product is CASSLTATTNEKLFF. The gene calls are TRBV5-1 and TRBJ1-4, with D hard to call. V was trimmed by 2 bases and J by 0 bases, leaving 8 bases between them. Germline CDR1 SGHRS, CDR2 YFSETQ. This CDR3 spans 15 amino acids.

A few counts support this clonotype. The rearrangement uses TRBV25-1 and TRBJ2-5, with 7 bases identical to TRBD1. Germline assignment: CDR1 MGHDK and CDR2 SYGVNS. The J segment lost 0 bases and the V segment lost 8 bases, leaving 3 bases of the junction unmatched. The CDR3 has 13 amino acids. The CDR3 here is CASGDRNQETQYF. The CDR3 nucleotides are TGTGCCAGCGGGGACAGAAACCAAGAGACCCAGTACTTC.

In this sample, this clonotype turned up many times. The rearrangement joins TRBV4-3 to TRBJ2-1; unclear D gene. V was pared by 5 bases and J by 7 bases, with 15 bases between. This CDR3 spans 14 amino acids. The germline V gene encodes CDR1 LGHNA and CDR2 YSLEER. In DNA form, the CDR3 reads TGCGCCAGCAGCAGAAGAGAGACGAATAATGAGCAGTTCTTC. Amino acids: CASSRRETNNEQFF.

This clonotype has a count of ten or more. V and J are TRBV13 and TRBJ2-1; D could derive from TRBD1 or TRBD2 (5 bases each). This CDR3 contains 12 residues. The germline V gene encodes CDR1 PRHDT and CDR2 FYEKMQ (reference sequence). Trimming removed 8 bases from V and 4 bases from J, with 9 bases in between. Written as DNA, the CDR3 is TGTGCCAGCCGGGACGGATACAATGAGCAGTTCTTC. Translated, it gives CASRDGYNEQFF. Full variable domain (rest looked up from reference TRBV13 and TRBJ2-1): AAGVIQSPRHLIKEKRETATLKCYPIPRHDTVYWYQQGPGQDPQFLISFYEKMQSDKGSIPDRFSAQQFSDYHSELNMSSLELGDSALYFCASRDGYNEQFFGPGTRLTVL.

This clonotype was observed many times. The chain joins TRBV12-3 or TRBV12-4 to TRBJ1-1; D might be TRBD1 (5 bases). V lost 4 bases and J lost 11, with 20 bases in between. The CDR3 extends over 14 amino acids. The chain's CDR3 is CASSSLRGSRGAFF. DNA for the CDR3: TGTGCCAGCAGTTCGTTACGGGGCTCCCGAGGCGCTTTCTTT.

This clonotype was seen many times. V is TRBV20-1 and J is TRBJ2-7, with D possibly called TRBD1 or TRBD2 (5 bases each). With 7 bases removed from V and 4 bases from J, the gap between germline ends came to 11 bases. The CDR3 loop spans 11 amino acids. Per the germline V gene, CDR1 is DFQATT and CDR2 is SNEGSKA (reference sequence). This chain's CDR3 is CSGFGGYEQYF. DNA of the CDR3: TGCAGTGGTTTTGGGGGATACGAGCAGTACTTC.

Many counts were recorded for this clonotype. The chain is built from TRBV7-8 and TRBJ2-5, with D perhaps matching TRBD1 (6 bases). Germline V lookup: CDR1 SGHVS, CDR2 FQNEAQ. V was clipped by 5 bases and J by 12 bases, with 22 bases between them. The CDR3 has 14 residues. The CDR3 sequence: CASSPRTDVGAEYF. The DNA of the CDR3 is TGTGCCAGCAGCCCCCGGACAGATGTGGGAGCGGAGTACTTC.

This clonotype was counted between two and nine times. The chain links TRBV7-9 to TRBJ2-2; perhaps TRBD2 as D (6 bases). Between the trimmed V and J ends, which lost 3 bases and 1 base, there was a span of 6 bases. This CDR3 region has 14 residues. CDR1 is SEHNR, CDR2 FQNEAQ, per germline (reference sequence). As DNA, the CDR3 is TGTGCCAGCAGCTTGCGGGAGAACACCGGGGAGCTGTTTTTT. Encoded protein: CASSLRENTGELFF.

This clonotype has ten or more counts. In nucleotides, the CDR3 is TGCAGTGCTAGAGAGTGGACAGGGGAAGGAAACACCATATATTTT. This encodes CSAREWTGEGNTIYF. V gene TRBV20-1 combines with J gene TRBJ1-3, with TRBD1 identical over 9 bases. The CDR3 has 15 residues. With V trimmed by 0 bases and J by 4 bases, 4 bases remained unmatched. Germline values: CDR1 DFQATT, CDR2 SNEGSKA (reference sequence).

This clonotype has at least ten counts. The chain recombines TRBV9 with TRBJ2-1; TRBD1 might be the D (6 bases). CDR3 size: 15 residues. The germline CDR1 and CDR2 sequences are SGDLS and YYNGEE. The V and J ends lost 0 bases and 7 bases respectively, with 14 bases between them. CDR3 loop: CASSVGNRARNEQFF. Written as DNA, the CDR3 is TGTGCCAGCAGCGTAGGGAACAGGGCTAGGAATGAGCAGTTCTTC.

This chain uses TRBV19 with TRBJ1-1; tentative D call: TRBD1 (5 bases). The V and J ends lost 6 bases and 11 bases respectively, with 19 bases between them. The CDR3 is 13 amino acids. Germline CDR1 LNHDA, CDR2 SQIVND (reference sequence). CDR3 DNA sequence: TGTGCCAGTAGGGGACCGGGATATGGTGTGGCTTTCTTT. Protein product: CASRGPGYGVAFF.

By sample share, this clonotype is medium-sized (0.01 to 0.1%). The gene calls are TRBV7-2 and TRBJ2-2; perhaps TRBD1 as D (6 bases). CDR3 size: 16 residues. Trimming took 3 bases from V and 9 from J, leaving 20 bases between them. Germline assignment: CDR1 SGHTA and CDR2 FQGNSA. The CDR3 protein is CASSFSKTGGQRELFF. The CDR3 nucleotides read TGTGCCAGCAGCTTCTCTAAGACAGGCGGGCAAAGGGAGCTGTTTTTT.